Following are 30 T cell receptor beta chains from one sample sequenced in a study of low-dose radiotherapy and immunotherapy resistance in tumors. Time point given: after trial treatment. Treatment reported: LDRT plus nivolumab, ipilimumab, low-dose cyclophosphamide and aspirin (RACIN trial). TCR amplification involved 15 to 20 PCR cycles with a constant-region primer and V-primer adapter. Each CDR3 protein gets one entry after TCRdb re-called the reads with MiXCR. The sample holds some 53,000 distinct CDR3 sequences; roughly 33% are singletons and the top ten take 8% to 9%. Material: PBMCs, obtained after low-dose radiotherapy plus immunotherapy. These receptors all come from a male donor with rectosigmoid adenocarcinoma.

This clonotype has ten or more counts. The chain is built from TRBV4-1 and TRBJ2-7; perhaps D is TRBD1 or TRBD2 (6 bases each). V was clipped by 4 bases and J by 3 bases, with 13 bases between them. Germline assignment: CDR1 MGHRA and CDR2 YSYEKL. The CDR3 runs 14 residues. The CDR3 DNA sequence: TGCGCCAGCAGCCGACTACAGGGAGGCTACGAGCAGTACTTC. The encoded protein is CASSRLQGGYEQYF.

There are a few counts of this clonotype. The chain joins TRBV6-1 to TRBJ2-2, with TRBD1 as a possible D gene (6 bases). V was pared by 7 bases and J by 8 bases, with 14 bases between. CDR3 length: 13 amino acids. The V gene's germline CDR1 is MNHNS and CDR2 SASEGT. The CDR3 region has the DNA TGTGCCAGCACTAACAGGGTTGTGGGGGAGCTGTTTTTT. Translated, it gives CASTNRVVGELFF.

This clonotype was observed a single time. J is TRBJ1-4 and V is TRBV12-3 or TRBV12-4, with D uncertain. Trimming stripped 6 bases from V and 8 bases from J, with 7 bases between. CDR3 length: 11 amino acids. CDR3 loop: CASSFFEKLFF. The DNA for the CDR3 is TGTGCCAGCAGCTTCTTCGAAAAACTGTTTTTT.

The gene calls are TRBV7-8 and TRBJ2-5; D ambiguous. CDR3 length equals 12 residues. Trimming removed 7 bases from V and 2 bases from J, with 8 bases in between. Per germline, CDR1 SGHVS and CDR2 FQNEAQ. CDR3 in amino acids: CASTPHQETQYF. CDR3 nucleotides: TGTGCCAGCACCCCCCATCAAGAGACCCAGTACTTC. Based on the CDR3 plus reference TRBV7-8 and TRBJ2-5, the full variable domain is GAGVSQSPRYKVAKRGQDVALRCDPISGHVSLFWYQQALGQGPEFLTYFQNEAQLDKSGLPSDRFFAERPEGSVSTLKIQRTQQEDSAVYLCASTPHQETQYFGPGTRLLVL.

For this clonotype: It may be a read error: a sequence one base away is much more abundant. The rearrangement links TRBV5-1 to TRBJ2-3; 12 positions match TRBD2. The CDR3 spans 18 residues. V lost 6 bases, J lost 2 bases, and 13 bases stayed unmatched. CDR1 is SGHRS and CDR2 is YFSETQ in the germline V gene. CDR3 amino acids: CASTTSGGISADTDTQYF. In DNA, the CDR3 is TGCGCCAGCACCACTAGCGGGGGGATCTCCGCGGACACAGATACGCAGTATTTT.

This clonotype appeared many times. This chain links TRBV18 with TRBJ2-1, with D uncertain. CDR3 length equals 14 residues. V lost 3 bases to trimming and J lost 5 bases, with 11 bases between them. Per germline, CDR1 KGHSH and CDR2 LQKENI. The CDR3 DNA sequence: TGTGCCAGCTCACCGGTGGGCAGAGACAATGAGCAGTTCTTC. Its protein product is CASSPVGRDNEQFF.

This clonotype was picked up many times. The J gene is TRBJ2-4, the V gene TRBV6-2 or TRBV6-3; the match to TRBD1 covers 7 bases. Germline CDR1 MNHEY, CDR2 SVGEGT. This CDR3 has 15 amino acids. Germline trimming cut 4 bases from V and 6 bases from J; bases unmatched to any gene: 9. CDR3 coding DNA: TGTGCCAGCAGTTCCTCCACAGGGGAGAGAAACATTCAGTACTTC. It specifies CASSSSTGERNIQYF.

In the case of this clonotype: This likely traces to a read error, being one base from a far larger clone. The rearrangement links TRBV6-2 or TRBV6-3 to TRBJ2-1; D might be TRBD1 (5 bases). V dropped 5 bases and J dropped 10 bases, with 12 bases sitting between them. The CDR3 is made up of 12 amino acids. Germline V gene sequence: CDR1 MNHEY, CDR2 SVGEGT. The CDR3 is CASSRQTDEQFF. The CDR3 nucleotides are TGTGCCAGCAGTCGACAGACGGACGAGCAGTTCTTC.

This clonotype appeared many times. The CDR3: CASSEMASGGAYQDTQYF. CDR3 bases: TGTGCCAGCAGTGAAATGGCTAGCGGGGGGGCTTACCAAGATACGCAGTATTTT. V and J are TRBV6-2 or TRBV6-3 and TRBJ2-3; 12 bases align to TRBD2. The CDR3 consists of 18 residues. Germline V gene data show CDR1 as MNHEY and CDR2 as SVGEGT. V gave up 5 bases and J gave up 5 bases; unmatched junction bases: 14.

This clonotype appeared many times. J is TRBJ2-7 and V is TRBV11-3, with TRBD2 matching 8 bases. Trimming at V came to 4 bases and at J to 5 bases, leaving 7 bases not matched to a gene. Germline V gene data show CDR1 as SGHNT and CDR2 as YENEEA. The CDR3 has 14 amino acids. DNA for the CDR3: TGTGCCAGCAGCTCCTCACGGACTAGCCACGAGCAGTACTTC. This translates into CASSSSRTSHEQYF.

Worth noting for this clonotype: Only one base separates this from a far larger clonotype, so it likely reflects a read error. The V call is TRBV6-6, the J call TRBJ2-5; 10 bases map to TRBD2. CDR1 MNHNY and CDR2 SVGAGI come from the germline V gene (reference sequence). There are 16 residues in the CDR3. V was clipped by 4 bases and J by 4 bases; unmatched bases: 9. Here the CDR3 reads CASSSWASGSGETQYF. CDR3 in DNA: TGTGCCAGCAGTTCCTGGGCTAGCGGGAGTGGAGAGACCCAGTACTTC.

This clonotype appeared many times. The rearrangement uses TRBV28 and TRBJ1-2, with D hard to call. V was pared by 11 bases and J by 5 bases, with 15 bases between. The CDR3 consists of 12 residues. CDR1 is MDHEN and CDR2 is SYDVKM in the germline V gene. CDR3 in amino acids: CAHQKTIYGYTF. The CDR3, as DNA: TGTGCCCACCAAAAAACAATTTATGGCTACACCTTC.

In regard to this clonotype: A far larger clone is only one base removed, so a read error is likely. V usage is TRBV2 and J usage is TRBJ2-7; D gene uncertain. Germline lookup yields CDR1 SNHLY and CDR2 FYNNEI. V lost 1 base, J lost 7 bases, and 17 bases lay in between. The CDR3 is made up of 15 amino acids. The CDR3 reads CASSEGPIYYNEQYF. CDR3 bases: TGTGCCAGCAGTGAAGGGCCTATCTATTACAATGAGCAGTACTTC.

As regards this clonotype: This sequence is one base from a far larger clone and is likely a read error. The chain recombines TRBV6-1 with TRBJ2-7; 14 positions agree with TRBD2. With 6 bases clipped from V and 6 bases from J, the junction kept 7 bases outside the gene matches. The CDR3 consists of 15 residues. Germline CDR1 MNHNS, CDR2 SASEGT. As DNA, the CDR3 is TGTGCCAGCAGCAGGGGACTAGCGGGAGTCGGCGAGCAGTACTTC. This translates into CASSRGLAGVGEQYF.

This clonotype was seen a single time. An end of the junction differs from the germline gene, which may be a read error. The chain is built from TRBV5-3 and TRBJ2-3; the D call may be TRBD1 or TRBD2 (5 bases each). TRBV5-3 is filed as an ORF, its function uncertain. The CDR3 spans 17 residues. The CDR3 nucleotides are TGTGCCAGCAGCTTGGGTTTGTGGGGACCGCCTACAGATACGCAGTATTTT. This sequence encodes CASSLGLWGPPTDTQYF.

CDR3: CAVASRGARTEAFF. Written as DNA, the CDR3 is TGTGCCGTCGCCTCCCGGGGGGCGCGCACTGAAGCTTTCTTT. The V call is TRBV28, the J call TRBJ1-1; a possible D gene is TRBD1 (6 bases). With 11 bases removed from V and 4 bases from J, the gap between germline ends came to 20 bases. Germline assignment: CDR1 MDHEN and CDR2 SYDVKM. The CDR3 spans 14 residues.

The chain links TRBV5-1 to TRBJ2-3; the match to TRBD2 covers 12 bases. This CDR3 is 15 amino acids long. The J segment lost 4 bases and the V segment lost 5 bases, leaving 5 bases of the junction unmatched. The V gene's germline CDR1 is SGHRS and CDR2 YFSETQ. In nucleotides, the CDR3 is TGCGCCAGCAGACAACTAGCGGGAGGTGCAGATACGCAGTATTTT. As protein: CASRQLAGGADTQYF.

CDR3 amino acids: CASGRGYEQYF. Here the CDR3 DNA reads TGTGCGAGCGGGAGGGGATACGAGCAGTACTTC. The rearrangement joins TRBV19 to TRBJ2-7; 10 nucleotides line up with TRBD2. CDR1 and CDR2 from the germline V gene are LNHDA and SQIVND (reference sequence). The CDR3 loop spans 11 amino acids.

Ten or more counts support this clonotype. The J gene is TRBJ1-5, the V gene TRBV3-1, with a tentative D call TRBD1 (6 bases). Deletions cut 2 bases from V and 4 bases from J, with 12 bases between. CDR1 and CDR2 from the germline V gene are LGHDT and YNNKEL (reference sequence). This CDR3 region has 15 residues. In nucleotides, the CDR3 is TGTGCCAGCAGCCAAATGACGGGGGCGAATCAGCCCCAGCATTTT. Translation gives CASSQMTGANQPQHF.

The rearrangement uses TRBV2 and TRBJ1-4; 7 bases line up with TRBD1. This CDR3 is 15 amino acids long. The germline CDR1 and CDR2 sequences are SNHLY and FYNNEI. Unmatched junction bases numbered 12, after V lost 10 bases and J lost 4 bases. This CDR3 reads CATSVGTALNEKLFF. Here the CDR3 DNA reads TGTGCCACCTCCGTCGGGACAGCCCTTAATGAAAAACTGTTTTTT.

The V call is TRBV21-1, the J call TRBJ2-5; TRBD1, the D gene given by the table, was not confirmed from the DNA. TRBV21-1 has pseudogene status. The CDR3 is made up of 15 amino acids. The CDR3 is CASSKGGTGEETQYF. For the CDR3, the DNA is TGTGCCAGCAGCAAAGGGGGTACGGGGGAGGAGACCCAGTACTTC.

The chain employs TRBV30 and TRBJ2-4, with a possible D match to TRBD1 (5 bases). CDR1 and CDR2 (germline): GTSNPN, SVGIG (reference sequence). This CDR3 spans 15 amino acids. The V gene lost 7 bases and the J gene lost 2 bases, with 18 bases spanning the gap. CDR3 residues: CASPVEGVPKNIQYF. The DNA of the CDR3 is TGTGCCTCCCCAGTGGAAGGGGTTCCCAAAAACATTCAGTACTTC.

This clonotype was seen a handful of times. The chain carries TRBV14 and TRBJ2-5, with D perhaps matching TRBD1 (5 bases). V lost 1 base and J lost 7, with 13 bases in between. CDR1 SGHDN and CDR2 FVKESK come from the germline V gene. This CDR3 spans 14 amino acids. CDR3 sequence reads: CASSQGSYTGTQYF. The CDR3 bases are TGTGCCAGCAGCCAAGGGTCCTACACAGGGACCCAGTACTTC.

This clonotype is termed medium-sized. The chain couples TRBV6-1 to TRBJ2-7; D remains unclear. Trimming removed 2 bases from V and 4 bases from J, with 6 bases in between. The CDR3 sequence is 12 residues long. Looked up from germline, CDR1 is MNHNS and CDR2 is SASEGT. CDR3 amino acids: CASSERRYEQYF. In DNA form, the CDR3 reads TGTGCCAGCAGTGAACGTAGGTACGAGCAGTACTTC.

This chain connects TRBV6-1 to TRBJ1-2; TRBD1 aligns across 7 bases. The CDR3 covers 15 residues. From germline, CDR1 is MNHNS and CDR2 SASEGT. Germline trimming cut 2 bases from V and 8 bases from J; bases unmatched to any gene: 11. CDR3 nucleotide sequence: TGTGCCAGCAGTGAAACGGGACAGAGCCCTAGCGGCTACACCTTC. It specifies CASSETGQSPSGYTF.

The V and J genes are TRBV24-1 and TRBJ1-5, with D unclear. Germline V gene sequence: CDR1 KGHDR, CDR2 SFDVKD. The CDR3 extends over 13 amino acids. V was clipped by 4 bases and J by 7 bases, with 10 bases between them. CDR3 in amino acids: CATSDSYEQPQHF. As DNA, the CDR3 is TGTGCCACCAGTGACTCCTACGAGCAGCCCCAGCATTTT.

This clonotype was counted ten times or more. CDR3 residues: CASHVGGVDTGELFF. DNA for the CDR3: TGTGCCAGCCATGTTGGCGGGGTCGACACCGGGGAGCTGTTTTTT. The chain is built from TRBV28 and TRBJ2-2, with D possibly TRBD2 on 6 matching bases. V shed 8 bases and J shed 3 bases, with 16 bases lying between them. This CDR3 region has 15 residues. CDR1 is MDHEN, CDR2 SYDVKM, per germline.

This clonotype has just one count. The V and J genes are TRBV10-1 and TRBJ2-1, with 13 nucleotides matching TRBD2. CDR1 and CDR2 (germline): WNHNN, SYGVQD (reference sequence). This CDR3 is 15 amino acids long. The ends lost 2 bases at V and 9 bases at J; junction bases unmatched: 4. DNA for the CDR3: TGCGCCAGCAGTGAGCGGACTAGCGGGAGTGGTGAGCAGTTCTTC. This codes for CASSERTSGSGEQFF.

The gene calls are TRBV27 and TRBJ2-7; 7 nucleotides agree with TRBD2. Germline CDR1 MNHEY, CDR2 SMNVEV (reference sequence). Trimming cost V 3 bases and J 2 bases; bases outside gene matches: 4. The CDR3 runs to 14 residues. CDR3 loop: CASSFPGLTYEQYF. For the CDR3, the DNA is TGTGCCAGCAGTTTTCCGGGACTAACCTACGAGCAGTACTTC.

V gene TRBV7-2 combines with J gene TRBJ2-1; TRBD1 aligns across 8 bases. The germline gives CDR1 SGHTA, CDR2 FQGNSA. V lost 4 bases and J lost 12; bases outside the gene matches: 5. The CDR3 runs to 12 residues. Here the CDR3 reads CASSSGRGRQFF. In DNA, the CDR3 is TGTGCCAGCAGCTCTGGCAGGGGGCGGCAGTTCTTC.